The rows below give T cell receptor beta chains drawn from one sample of a study of response to subunit inactivated influenza vaccine. MiXCR, applied by TCRdb to the RT-PCR reads, yields one record per CDR3 protein. The table includes around 480,000 distinct CDR3 sequences, more than 15% detected once. The sample here was CD4+ T cells sorted from PBMCs, taken less than 30 months after vaccination. The receptor source for this set is a man in his fifties or sixties who received an inactivated influenza vaccine. Each CDR3 is given with its conserved first and last residue. D genes are given only for firm matches. Only some rows state a clone size, as once, few, many or a class for expanded clones.

D,J,size,V,CDR3,DNA
NA,TRBJ2-7,NA,TRBV11-2,CASSLEEGGSYEQYF,TGTGCCAGCAGCTTAGAGGAGGGCGGTAGCTACGAGCAGTACTTC
TRBD2,TRBJ2-3,NA,TRBV2,CALQWGGTDTQYF,TGTGCGCTTCAATGGGGGGGGACAGATACGCAGTATTTT
TRBD2,TRBJ2-1,NA,TRBV7-6,CASSSRGLAGLDEQFF,TGTGCCAGCAGCTCCAGAGGACTAGCGGGATTGGATGAGCAGTTCTTC
TRBD2,TRBJ2-3,few,TRBV11-2,CASSPLTSGRADTQYF,TGTGCCAGCAGCCCCCTAACTAGCGGGAGGGCAGATACGCAGTATTTT
TRBD1,TRBJ2-5,NA,TRBV3-1,CASSRGLETQYF,TGTGCCAGCAGCAGGGGGCTGGAGACCCAGTACTTC
NA,TRBJ2-7,NA,TRBV11-3,CASSLRASGRLSSYEQYF,TGTGCCAGCAGCTTACGAGCTTCTGGGAGGTTAAGCTCCTACGAGCAGTACTTC
NA,TRBJ1-4,few,TRBV6-1,CASRTVFGEKLFF,TGTGCCAGCAGAACAGTGTTCGGTGAAAAACTGTTTTTT
NA,TRBJ1-1,few,TRBV6-1,CASFQATNTEAFF,TGTGCCAGTTTTCAGGCGACGAACACTGAAGCTTTCTTT
TRBD2,TRBJ2-3,NA,TRBV12-3/TRBV12-4,CASSRARRGGLPDTQYF,TGTGCCAGCAGTCGGGCTAGACGGGGGGGCCTTCCAGATACGCAGTATTTT
TRBD2,TRBJ2-2,NA,TRBV5-5,CASSLAISGSVGTGELFF,TGTGCCAGCAGCTTGGCGATTAGCGGGTCCGTGGGCACCGGGGAGCTGTTTTTT
TRBD1,TRBJ2-6,few,TRBV12-3/TRBV12-4,CASSRDLGQGSGANVLTF,TGTGCCAGCAGTCGAGACTTAGGACAGGGTTCAGGGGCCAACGTCCTGACTTTC
TRBD1,TRBJ2-1,NA,TRBV7-2,CASSSGTGVANEQFF,TGTGCCAGCAGCTCTGGGACAGGGGTGGCCAATGAGCAGTTCTTC
TRBD1,TRBJ1-1,NA,TRBV20-1,CSATRGQGASEAFF,TGCAGTGCGACCCGGGGACAGGGGGCTAGTGAAGCTTTCTTT
NA,TRBJ2-1,many,TRBV12-3/TRBV12-4,CASSLTRNEQFF,TGTGCCAGCAGTTTAACCCGCAATGAGCAGTTCTTC
TRBD2,TRBJ2-1,many,TRBV10-3,CAISPTSRNNEQFF,TGTGCCATCAGTCCGACTAGCCGGAACAATGAGCAGTTCTTC
TRBD1,TRBJ1-1,NA,TRBV10-2,CASRIDRGTEAFF,TGCGCCAGCCGAATTGACAGGGGGACTGAAGCTTTCTTT
TRBD1,TRBJ1-2,few,TRBV7-2,CASSKGAWGDGYTF,TGTGCCAGCAGCAAGGGGGCGTGGGGTGATGGCTACACCTTC
NA,TRBJ1-4,few,TRBV27,CAIPSPHNEKLFF,TGTGCCATCCCTTCTCCCCATAATGAAAAACTGTTTTTT